The clone carrying this T cell receptor beta chain has only a few counts. Authors' methods: Nucleated cell counts were estimated from reference gene primer amplification. Sequenced by immunoSEQ multiplex PCR; TCRdb stores in-frame clones only, minus some. The V and J calls and clone size are taken from that table; D and trimming were inferred from the DNA. The table has about 670,000 clones, 85% to 90% seen once; the top ten hold under 0.3%. Germline V CDR1 and CDR2: SGHAT, FQNNGV. This CDR3 is 15 amino acids long. V dropped 2 bases and J dropped 4 bases, with 14 bases sitting between them. The sample is drawn from a study of blood T cell repertoires in COVID-19. Study in general: From T cells, B-cell-depleted T cells, or PBMCs came the material, which was cDNA or gDNA.

The rearrangement joins TRBV11-2 to TRBJ1-2; D gene unclear. The sequencing sample was made of peripheral blood. This TCR was sampled from a woman between 18 and 29 years old with acute or convalescent COVID-19. The CDR3 spells CASSLSGGLSYGYTF. The CDR3 coding sequence is TGTGCCAGCAGCTTAAGTGGCGGCCTGTCCTATGGCTACACCTTC. The variable domain in full, with the rest retrieved from reference TRBV11-2 and TRBJ1-2, is EAGVAQSPRYKIIEKRQSVAFWCNPISGHATLYWYQQILGQGPKLLIQFQNNGVVDDSQLPKDRFSAERLKGVDSTLKIQPAKLEDSAVYLCASSLSGGLSYGYTFGSGTRLTVV.